The clone carrying this TCR beta chain was observed a few times. Per the original data handling: Quantification of nucleated cells was approximated via reference gene primer amplification. Sequencing used immunoSEQ multiplex PCR; TCRdb keeps in-frame clones, though not all of them. The DNA gave D and trimming, while V, J and clone size come from that table. This sample has about 16,000 clones, with around 88% found just once. This sample was taken from a study of blood T cell repertoires in COVID-19. Study as a whole: COVID-19 samples collected from the United States, Italy and Spain covered acute and convalescent phases. PBMCs, B-cell-depleted T cells, or T cells were the source of the cDNA or gDNA that made up the material.

The CDR3 runs to 17 residues. Sequencing input: peripheral blood. This chain links TRBV21-1 with TRBJ1-1. TRBV21-1 is deemed a pseudogene. This clonotype originated in a human donor in a cohort sampled during active COVID-19. The CDR3 DNA is TGTGCCAGCAGCAAACGCGGGAGGGGACCAATGAACACTGAAGCTTTCTTT. This codes for CASSKRGRGPMNTEAFF.